One and the same sample provided the 23 T cell receptor beta chains below, sequenced in a study of vaccination effects on CD4 cells after COVID-19. Their antigen targets remain unknown. The ViraFEST assay expanded antigen-specific CD4+ T cells with viral peptide pools before sequencing. Scientists isolated CD4+ T cells after a roughly 10-day culture period ended. This person's SARS-CoV-2 infection, confirmed by PCR, occurred between March and December 2020. TCRdb's table, derived via immunoSEQ multiplex PCR, lists solely in-frame clones and lacks some. The sample lists around 46,000 clones, about 75% occurring once. This material consisted of CD4+ T cells from PBMCs cultured with a peptide pool, taken before COVID-19 vaccination. These receptors were collected from a human donor who had a prior SARS-CoV-2 infection.

In this sample, this clone turned up once. The gene calls are TRBV24-1 and TRBJ1-3, with 7 bases lining up with TRBD1. The germline V gene has CDR1 KGHDR and CDR2 SFDVKD. J was trimmed by 3 bases and V by 3 bases; bases with no gene match: 16. The CDR3 sequence is 19 residues long. The CDR3 DNA reads TGTGCCACCAGTGATCAAAACCCTACAGGGGCCGCCTGTGGAAACACCATATATTTT. It translates to CATSDQNPTGAACGNTIYF.

This chain connects TRBV7-9 to TRBJ2-3, with a possible D match to TRBD2 (5 bases). V was clipped by 10 bases and J by 12 bases, with 26 bases between them. The CDR3 loop spans 14 amino acids. The germline V gene encodes CDR1 SEHNR and CDR2 FQNEAQ (reference sequence). Here the CDR3 reads CAIEVAGRYELQYF. Here the CDR3 DNA reads TGTGCCATAGAAGTGGCGGGCAGATACGAGCTACAGTATTTT.

This clone has only a few counts. V usage is TRBV5-1 and J usage is TRBJ2-2, with 8 bases matching TRBD1. Trimming cost V 1 base and J 7 bases; bases outside gene matches: 6. The germline CDR1 and CDR2 sequences are SGHRS and YFSETQ. This CDR3 spans 15 amino acids. The CDR3 DNA sequence: TGCGCCAGCAGCTTGAGGACAGGGTACGGCGGGGAGCTGTTTTTT. This encodes CASSLRTGYGGELFF.

The chain recombines TRBV2 with TRBJ2-1; D gene ambiguous. The CDR3 length is 11 residues. The V end lost 5 bases, the J end lost 3 bases, and 2 bases lay between the germline ends. Germline assignment: CDR1 SNHLY and CDR2 FYNNEI. CDR3 coding DNA: TGTGCCAGCAGTTACTACAATGAGCAGTTCTTC. Translated: CASSYYNEQFF.

The chain combines TRBV21-1 with TRBJ2-5; the D call in the table, TRBD2, was not verified against the DNA. TRBV21-1 is deemed a pseudogene. The CDR3 has 19 amino acids. CDR3 sequence (DNA): TGTGCCAGCAGCAAAACGGCAGGGGAGGGGCCCAGAAGCCAAGAGACCCAGTACTTC. This codes for CASSKTAGEGPRSQETQYF.

This clone was detected many times. The chain uses TRBV18 and TRBJ2-3, with D possibly TRBD2 on 5 matching bases. The V gene's germline CDR1 is KGHSH and CDR2 LQKENI. V lost 8 bases and J 2 bases, leaving 11 bases between the germline ends. CDR3 length: 13 residues. CDR3 in amino acids: CASVLVITDTQYF. For the CDR3, the DNA is TGTGCCAGCGTACTAGTAATCACAGATACGCAGTATTTT.

The rearrangement links TRBV6-5 to TRBJ1-6; maybe TRBD1 (6 bases). V dropped 6 bases and J dropped 8 bases, with 17 bases sitting between them. The germline gives CDR1 MNHEY, CDR2 SVGAGI. CDR3 length equals 15 residues. In nucleotides, the CDR3 is TGTGCCAGCAGCCGAAGCCAGGGGAGTTATTCACCCCTCCACTTT. Translating gives CASSRSQGSYSPLHF.

This sequence joins TRBV6-5 and TRBJ1-6; D remains ambiguous. Germline loops: CDR1 MNHEY, CDR2 SVGAGI. The CDR3 spans 13 residues. Trimming shortened V by 10 bases and J by 10 bases, and 17 bases separated the two germline ends. The CDR3 sequence is CATFLEVNSPLHF. CDR3 sequence (DNA): TGTGCCACCTTCTTAGAGGTCAACTCACCCCTCCACTTT.

The rearrangement joins TRBV7-2 to TRBJ1-6; D unresolved. Deletions cut 4 bases from V and 8 bases from J, with 15 bases between. CDR1 and CDR2 (germline): SGHTA, FQGNSA. CDR3 length equals 15 residues. The CDR3 sequence is CASSSPPSAYSPLHF. The CDR3 region has the DNA TGTGCCAGCAGCTCCCCCCCCTCAGCCTATTCACCCCTCCACTTT.

V gene TRBV6-2 or TRBV6-3 combines with J gene TRBJ2-2; D could derive from TRBD1 or TRBD2 (6 bases each). Germline V gene data show CDR1 as MNHEY and CDR2 as SVGEGT. The CDR3 is 16 amino acids. V dropped 6 bases and J dropped 1 base, with 15 bases sitting between them. CDR3 residues: CASSLRGSGNTGELFF. CDR3 in DNA: TGTGCCAGCAGCCTCAGGGGTAGCGGGAACACCGGGGAGCTGTTTTTT.

The chain links TRBV29-1 to TRBJ2-7; D is possibly TRBD1 or TRBD2 (5 bases each). CDR3 length equals 13 residues. Germline values: CDR1 SQVTM, CDR2 ANQGSEA. Trimming removed 6 bases at V and 2 bases at J, with 14 bases between. CDR3 sequence reads: CSVAGTITYEQYF. The CDR3 coding sequence is TGCAGCGTGGCCGGGACGATTACCTACGAGCAGTACTTC.

The chain links TRBV6-5 to TRBJ1-1; 8 bases map to TRBD1. The CDR3 totals 12 residues. The V gene end was trimmed by 10 bases and the J gene end by 4 bases; junction bases not matched to a gene: 5. Germline CDR1 reads MNHEY; CDR2 reads SVGAGI. As DNA, the CDR3 is TGTGCCACAGACAGGGGAACCACTGAAGCTTTCTTT. Amino acids: CATDRGTTEAFF.

The chain employs TRBV7-2 and TRBJ2-2; D unclear. The V and J ends lost 5 bases and 7 bases respectively, with 11 bases between them. This CDR3 region has 13 residues. Germline CDR1 and CDR2: SGHTA and FQGNSA. The CDR3 DNA is TGTGCCAGCAGCGTCAGACTGGGCGGGGAGCTGTTTTTT. Translating it yields CASSVRLGGELFF.

The chain uses TRBV6-5 and TRBJ2-5, with TRBD2 as a possible D gene (5 bases). This CDR3 is built from 15 residues. Trimming cost V 6 bases and J 3 bases, with 17 bases left between them. Germline CDR1 reads MNHEY; CDR2 reads SVGAGI. This CDR3 is CASRMSLAVEETQYF. The CDR3 region has the DNA TGTGCCAGCAGGATGTCTCTAGCAGTGGAAGAGACCCAGTACTTC.

The CDR3 nucleotides are TGCGCCAGCAGGACCGGGACCAATGCGGGGGCCAACGTCCTGACTTTC. It codes for CASRTGTNAGANVLTF. The gene calls are TRBV5-1 and TRBJ2-6; D is possibly TRBD1 or TRBD2 (5 bases each). The CDR3 loop spans 16 amino acids. V was clipped by 5 bases and J by 4 bases, with 16 bases between them. Germline lookup yields CDR1 SGHRS and CDR2 YFSETQ.

The chain joins TRBV7-3 to TRBJ2-2, with unresolved D. The CDR3 is made up of 12 amino acids. Germline CDR1 is SGHTA and CDR2 is FQGTGA. The germline V and J ends were trimmed by 5 bases and 4 bases, with 5 bases remaining between them. The CDR3 DNA reads as TGTGCCAGCAGCCGCCGCACCGGGGAGCTGTTTTTT. It is translated as CASSRRTGELFF.

V gene TRBV6-2 or TRBV6-3 combines with J gene TRBJ1-1; D not certain. The germline CDR1 and CDR2 sequences are MNHEY and SVGEGT. V shed 2 bases and J shed 6 bases, with 10 bases lying between them. There are 13 residues in the CDR3. The CDR3 DNA is TGTGCCAGCAGTTACAGGGTCCCCCCTGAAGCTTTCTTT. This sequence encodes CASSYRVPPEAFF.

The chain joins TRBV4-2 to TRBJ2-5; D call uncertain. This CDR3 region has 15 residues. Germline-derived CDR1 and CDR2 are LGHNA and YNFKEQ. V lost 4 bases to trimming and J lost 1 base, with 13 bases between them. The CDR3 DNA reads as TGTGCCAGCAGCCTCGCGGCCGCAGCCCAAGAGACCCAGTACTTC. Residues: CASSLAAAAQETQYF.

This chain links TRBV5-1 with TRBJ1-1; D remains unclear. CDR1 and CDR2 (germline): SGHRS, YFSETQ. V was pared by 5 bases and J by 4 bases, with 12 bases between. This CDR3 spans 13 amino acids. The DNA of the CDR3 is TGCGCCAGCAGATCCGACCCGAGCACTGAAGCTTTCTTT. The encoded protein is CASRSDPSTEAFF.

The V and J genes are TRBV5-5 and TRBJ2-3; 8 nucleotides agree with TRBD2. Germline CDR1 reads SGHKS; CDR2 reads YYEKEE (reference sequence). V lost 0 bases and J lost 3; bases outside the gene matches: 9. The CDR3 extends over 17 amino acids. The CDR3 DNA follows: TGTGCCAGCAGCTTGGCCTCGAGCGGGAGTGTGACAGATACGCAGTATTTT. As protein: CASSLASSGSVTDTQYF.

The genes are TRBV30 and TRBJ1-4; D not certain. CDR1 and CDR2 from the germline V gene are GTSNPN and SVGIG (reference sequence). The CDR3 runs 15 residues. The V end lost 3 bases, the J end lost 7 bases, and 18 bases lay between the germline ends. CDR3 protein: CAWRPGIQPSEKLFF. In DNA, the CDR3 is TGTGCCTGGAGACCTGGGATTCAACCTAGTGAAAAACTGTTTTTT.

The chain joins TRBV7-9 to TRBJ2-2; 9 bases are a match to TRBD1. V dropped 4 bases and J dropped 2; count of bases not matched to a gene: 2. Per germline, CDR1 SEHNR and CDR2 FQNEAQ (reference sequence). The CDR3 is made up of 15 amino acids. The CDR3: CASSSGQGNTGELFF. CDR3 nucleotide sequence: TGTGCCAGCAGCTCGGGACAGGGAAACACCGGGGAGCTGTTTTTT.

The V and J genes are TRBV30 and TRBJ2-7; no firm D call. Germline CDR1 reads GTSNPN; CDR2 reads SVGIG (reference sequence). V was clipped by 1 base and J by 0 bases, with 4 bases between them. The CDR3 runs to 12 residues. CDR3 nucleotide sequence: TGTGCCTGGAGTGCACTCTCCTACGAGCAGTACTTC. As protein: CAWSALSYEQYF.